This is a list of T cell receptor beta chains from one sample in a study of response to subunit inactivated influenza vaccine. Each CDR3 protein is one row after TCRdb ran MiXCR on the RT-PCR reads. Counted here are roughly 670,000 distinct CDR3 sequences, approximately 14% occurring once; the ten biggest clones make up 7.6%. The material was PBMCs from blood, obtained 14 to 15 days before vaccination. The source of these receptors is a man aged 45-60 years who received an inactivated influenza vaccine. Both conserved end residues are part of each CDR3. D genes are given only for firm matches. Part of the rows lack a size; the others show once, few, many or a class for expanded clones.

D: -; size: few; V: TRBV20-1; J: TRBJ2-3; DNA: TGCAGTGCTATGGGGGTCCGTCGCACAGATACGCAGTATTTT; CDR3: CSAMGVRRTDTQYF
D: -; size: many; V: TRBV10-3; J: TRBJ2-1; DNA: TGTGCCATCACCCCAGGGCCTTCGTCCTACAATGAGCAGTTCTTC; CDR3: CAITPGPSSYNEQFF
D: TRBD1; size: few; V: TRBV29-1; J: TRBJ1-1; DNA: TGCAGCGTTGAAGAATTCGTGCGACAGGGGAACACTGAAGCTTTCTTT; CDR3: CSVEEFVRQGNTEAFF
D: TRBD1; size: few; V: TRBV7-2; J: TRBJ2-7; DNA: TGTGCCAGCAGCATCGACAGGGTCTTACCGTACTTC; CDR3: CASSIDRVLPYF
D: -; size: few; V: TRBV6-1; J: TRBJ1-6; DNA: TGTGCCAGCAGTGGGGGCGACGGGATCAATTCACCCCTCCACTTT; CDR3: CASSGGDGINSPLHF
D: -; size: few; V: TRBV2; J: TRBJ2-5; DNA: TGTGCCAGCAGTGAAGTAGGAGAGCGGCCCCAAGAGACCCAGTACTTC; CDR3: CASSEVGERPQETQYF
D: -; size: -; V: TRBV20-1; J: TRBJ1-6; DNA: TGCAGTGCTAGAGCAGGGAATTCACCCCTCCACTTT; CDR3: CSARAGNSPLHF
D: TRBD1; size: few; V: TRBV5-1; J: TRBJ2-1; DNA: TGCGCCAGCAGCTTGGGTCGGGACAGGCCTCCCTACAATGAGCAGTTCTTC; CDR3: CASSLGRDRPPYNEQFF
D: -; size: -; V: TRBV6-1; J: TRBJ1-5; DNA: TGTGCCAGCAGTCAACCGCTGAAACAGCCCCAGCATTTT; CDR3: CASSQPLKQPQHF
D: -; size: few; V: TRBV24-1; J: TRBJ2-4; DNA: TGTGCCACCAGTCCGTCACTGGATCCTGGCAAAAACATTCAGTACTTC; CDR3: CATSPSLDPGKNIQYF
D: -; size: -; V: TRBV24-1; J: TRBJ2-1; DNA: TGTGCCACCAGTGCCCAAGCTCCCGATGAGCAGTTCTTC; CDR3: CATSAQAPDEQFF
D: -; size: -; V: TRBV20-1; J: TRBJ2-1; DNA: TGCAGTGCTAGACAGGTTCTCAATGAGCAGTTCTTC; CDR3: CSARQVLNEQFF
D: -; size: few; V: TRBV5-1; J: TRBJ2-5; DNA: TGCGCCAGCAGCGGCCAGCGCGCTCAAGAGACCCAGTACTTC; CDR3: CASSGQRAQETQYF
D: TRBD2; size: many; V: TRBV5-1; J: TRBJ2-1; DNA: TGCGCCAGCAGCTCCTACGATAGGACTAGCGGTATCTACAATGAGCAGTTCTTC; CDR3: CASSSYDRTSGIYNEQFF
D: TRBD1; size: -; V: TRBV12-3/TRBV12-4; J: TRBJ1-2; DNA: TGTGCCAGCAGTTTTGCCACAGGGGGTTTAGGTGGCTACACCTTC; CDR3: CASSFATGGLGGYTF
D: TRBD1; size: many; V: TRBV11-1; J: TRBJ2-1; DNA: TGTGCCAGCAGCTTAGCGTATCGCGGGACAGGGAGTATCAATGAGCAGTTCTTC; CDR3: CASSLAYRGTGSINEQFF
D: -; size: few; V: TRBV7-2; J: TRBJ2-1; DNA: TGTGCCAGCCGAGAGGTTGATGAGCAGTTCTTC; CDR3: CASREVDEQFF
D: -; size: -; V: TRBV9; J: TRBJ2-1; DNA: TGTGCCAGCAGCGTAGGGCCGGCGGGGTTCAATGAGCAGTTCTTC; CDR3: CASSVGPAGFNEQFF
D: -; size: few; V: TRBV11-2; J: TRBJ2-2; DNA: TGTGCCAGCAGCCTAGACTACAGGCGAATGAACACCGGGGAGCTGTTTTTT; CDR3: CASSLDYRRMNTGELFF
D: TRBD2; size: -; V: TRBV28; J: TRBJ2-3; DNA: TGTGCCAGCAGTTTTGGGGTGCGAGCGGGGGGTTTCACAGATACGCAGTATTTT; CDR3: CASSFGVRAGGFTDTQYF
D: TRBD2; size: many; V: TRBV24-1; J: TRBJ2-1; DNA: TGTGCCACCAGTGACACGACTAGCGGGGGGGTCAATGAGCAGTTCTTC; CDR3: CATSDTTSGGVNEQFF
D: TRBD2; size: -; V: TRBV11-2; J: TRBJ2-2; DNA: TGTGCCAGCAGCCCCTCCTTAAAGGCTAGCGGGAGTGACAGGAACACCGGGGAGCTGTTTTTT; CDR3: CASSPSLKASGSDRNTGELFF
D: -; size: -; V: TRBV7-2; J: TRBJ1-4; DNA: TGTGCCAGCAGCTCCGGACAGAATCCCTACGAAAAACTGTTTTTT; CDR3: CASSSGQNPYEKLFF
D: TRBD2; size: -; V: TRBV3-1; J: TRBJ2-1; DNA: TGTGCCAGCAGCCAACTAGCGGGGGTCCCGTTTACGACCTACAATGAGCAGTTCTTC; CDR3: CASSQLAGVPFTTYNEQFF
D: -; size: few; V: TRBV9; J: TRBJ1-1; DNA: TGTGCCAGCAGCACGCGGACAGACACTGAAGCTTTCTTT; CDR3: CASSTRTDTEAFF
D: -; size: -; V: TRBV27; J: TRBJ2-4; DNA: TGTGCCATCTGTTTATGGCGGGGCGAGCTAGCCAAAAACATTCAGTACTTC; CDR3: CAICLWRGELAKNIQYF
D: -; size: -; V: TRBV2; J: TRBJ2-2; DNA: TGTGCCAGCAGTGGTGACGGGGCTAGCTGGACCGGGGAGCTGTTTTTT; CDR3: CASSGDGASWTGELFF
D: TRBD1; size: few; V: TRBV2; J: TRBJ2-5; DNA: TGTGCCAGCAGAGCTACAGGGGTTGGTGCAGAGACCCAGTACTTC; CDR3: CASRATGVGAETQYF
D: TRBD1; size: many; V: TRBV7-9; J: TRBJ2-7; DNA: TGTGCCAGCAGCTTAGGAGGGGGCAGATCCTCCTACGAGCAGTACTTC; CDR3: CASSLGGGRSSYEQYF
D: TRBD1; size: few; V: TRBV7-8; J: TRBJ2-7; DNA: TGTGCCAGCAGCTTACACTTCACCGGGACAGGGGGGTCCTACGAGCAGTACTTC; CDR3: CASSLHFTGTGGSYEQYF
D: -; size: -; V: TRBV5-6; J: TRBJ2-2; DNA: TGTGCCAGCAGCTCCCCTCCGGGGGCAGGGACCGGGGAGCTGTTTTTT; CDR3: CASSSPPGAGTGELFF
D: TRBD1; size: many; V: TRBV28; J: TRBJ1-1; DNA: TGTGCCAGCAGTTTTTACTCACAGGGGACGTACACTGAAGCTTTCTTT; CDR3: CASSFYSQGTYTEAFF
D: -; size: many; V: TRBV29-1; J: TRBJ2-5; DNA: TGCAGCGGCGGGACTGTACAAGAGACCCAGTACTTC; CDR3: CSGGTVQETQYF
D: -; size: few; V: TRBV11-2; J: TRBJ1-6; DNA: TGTGCCAGCAGCTTTGGCTCCGACCCGCTCCTAGAGCCCCTCCACTTT; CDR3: CASSFGSDPLLEPLHF
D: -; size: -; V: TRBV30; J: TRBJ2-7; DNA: TGTGCCTGGAGTGTTTCTGCCGAGCAGTACTTC; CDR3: CAWSVSAEQYF
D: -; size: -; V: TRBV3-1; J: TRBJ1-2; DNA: TGTGCCAGCAGCCACCGACAGGCCTCGGGAGGCTACACCTTC; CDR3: CASSHRQASGGYTF
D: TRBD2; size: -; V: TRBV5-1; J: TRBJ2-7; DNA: TGCGCCAGCAGCTTGTATAGCGGGAAGGGTTACGAGCAGTACTTC; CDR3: CASSLYSGKGYEQYF